This paragraph covers one TCR beta chain sequence. The antigen is undetermined. CDR3 length equals 16 residues. CDR1 SGHTA and CDR2 FQGNSA come from the germline V gene. V lost 3 bases and J lost 7, with 19 bases in between. Libraries were made from TCR beta cDNA, and they carried unique molecular identifiers. Researchers reported roughly 0.5 million cDNA molecules coming from around 1 to 10 million T cells. TCRdb re-called the PCR reads through MiXCR, storing one row per CDR3 protein. The sample carries more than 450,000 distinct CDR3 sequences, 44% recorded once. This sample is drawn from a study of post-analysis software for immune sequencing data. Overall study results and limits: TRBV5-6, TRBV5-1 and TRBV20-1 belonged to a set of roughly five TRBV segments that were more frequent in patients than controls.

The chain is built from TRBV7-2 and TRBJ2-1; D possibly corresponds to TRBD2 (7 bases). The receptor was derived from a girl between 5 and 17 years old with multiple sclerosis. The specimen sequenced was blood. The CDR3 DNA sequence: TGTGCCAGCAGCTTTAGACGGCGGGGGCCCCTTAATGAGCAGTTCTTC. It yields the protein CASSFRRRGPLNEQFF.